This entry describes one TCR beta chain. This entry is derived from a study of blood T cell repertoires in COVID-19. Looking at the study overall: Sample material is recorded as cDNA or gDNA derived from T cells, B-cell-depleted T cells, or PBMCs.

Methods used by the authors: Reference gene primers were amplified, and this amplification served to estimate nucleated cell counts. Data came from immunoSEQ multiplex PCR; TCRdb stores just in-frame clones and leaves some out. V and J calls and clone size are as listed in that table; D and trimming were resolved from the DNA. This sample carries a few hundred thousand clones, 80% to 90% of them seen once, and the ten largest clones take about 10%. With V trimmed by 1 base and J by 5 bases, 5 bases remained unmatched. Germline CDR1 reads ENHRY; CDR2 reads SYGVKD. The CDR3 is made up of 16 amino acids.

This sequence originates from a woman in her 70s with COVID-19, enrolled during active disease. The sequenced sample consisted of peripheral blood. J is TRBJ2-5 and V is TRBV10-3; 12 bases are shared with TRBD2. CDR3 amino acids: CAISELLAGGPETQYF. The CDR3, as DNA: TGTGCCATCAGTGAGTTGCTAGCGGGAGGGCCTGAGACCCAGTACTTC.